Reported below is one T cell receptor (beta chain). Germline V gene lookup returns CDR1 SEHNR and CDR2 FQNEAQ (reference sequence). There are 15 residues in the CDR3. The V and J ends lost 5 bases and 4 bases respectively, with 18 bases between them. With 60 Vbeta and 13 Jbeta primers, the PCR was carried out. Produced via immunoSEQ multiplex PCR; TCRdb's table is partial and in-frame only. The repertoire holds about 160,000 clones, just under 80% seen once, with roughly 1.3% in the top ten. This record belongs to a study of cytomegalovirus exposure and HLA in healthy donors. The sequencing sample was made of PBMCs. This chain uses TRBV7-9 with TRBJ2-7; possible D gene TRBD1, 6 bases. The TCR comes from a woman aged 45-65 years in good health and CMV-seronegative. The CDR3 DNA reads as TGTGCCAGCAGCCTAACGGACAGCGGCCCTTACGAGCAGTACTTC. Amino acid sequence: CASSLTDSGPYEQYF.